This T cell receptor (beta chain) was sequenced for a study of OX40 agonist ivuxolimab in advanced cancers. This CDR3 is 12 amino acids long. Germline-derived CDR1 and CDR2 are ENHRY and SYGVKD. Trimming removed 10 bases from V and 2 bases from J, with 9 bases in between. Sequenced by immunoSEQ multiplex PCR; TCRdb stores in-frame clones only, minus some. The top ten clones hold approximately 3% of a sample with 57,000 or so clones, 70% to 90% of them seen once. The chain has TRBV10-3 and TRBJ1-3; D gene unclear. The clonotype originates from an adult with an advanced solid tumor such as melanoma, head and neck, liver or kidney cancer. The source was CD4+ or CD8+ T cells sorted from blood, collected in a trial of the OX40 agonist ivuxolimab. The CDR3, as DNA: TGTGCCACGACCTCCGCTGGAAACACCATATATTTT. It yields the protein CATTSAGNTIYF.